This T cell receptor (beta chain) was retrieved from a study of PD-1 blockade in classical Hodgkin lymphoma. Overall study findings and caveats: CD4+ TCR diversity rose significantly by C4D1, and CD8+ TCR diversity did not.

Germline CDR1 reads MGHRA; CDR2 reads YSYEKL. This CDR3 has 15 residues. V shed 4 bases, J shed 4 bases, and the junction held 6 bases outside the gene matches. The time point denotes: cycle 4 day 1 (C4D1), after less than seven weeks of nivolumab. Each of the patients experienced relapse following autologous stem cell transplantation, and their brentuximab vedotin exposure differed. Researchers used magnetic negative selection to pull out pure CD4+ T cells from thawed PBMCs. On this clone: Antigen specificity is unknown.

The table came from immunoSEQ multiplex PCR; TCRdb's copy has only in-frame clones and leaves some out. The sample has 9,500 to 10,000 clones, around 80% seen once. The sequence derives from a human donor with classical Hodgkin lymphoma. V usage is TRBV4-1 and J usage is TRBJ1-1; 10 bases are a match to TRBD1. The source material was CD4+ T cells from blood, sampled before the fourth cycle of nivolumab. The CDR3 protein is CASSRPGTGATEAFF. DNA of the CDR3: TGCGCCAGCAGCCGGCCCGGGACAGGGGCCACTGAAGCTTTCTTT.